These 3 T cell receptor beta chains share one sample of origin, sequenced in a study of identical twins. TCRdb reprocessed the 5' RACE reads with MiXCR, giving one entry per CDR3 protein. The sample has 690,000 or so distinct CDR3 sequences; around 8.6% are singletons. This sample also appeared in a second study, on yellow fever vaccine responses in identical twins.

Sequenced: PBMCs. The receptor set was obtained from a woman between 18 and 29 years old in good health.

This clonotype was recorded a few times. The J gene is TRBJ2-5, the V gene TRBV6-5; the D gene is possibly TRBD2 (5 bases). The CDR3 runs 16 residues. Germline V gene sequence: CDR1 MNHEY, CDR2 SVGAGI. Trimming left V 2 bases short and J 3 bases short, with 16 bases between. CDR3 in DNA: TGTGCCAGCAGTTACCTCGCCGGACTTAACAAAGAGACCCAGTACTTC. Protein sequence: CASSYLAGLNKETQYF.

This clonotype was picked up many times. V gene TRBV25-1 combines with J gene TRBJ2-5; D may correspond to TRBD1 or TRBD2 (5 bases each). The germline V and J ends were trimmed by 0 bases and 5 bases, with 16 bases remaining between them. Germline CDR1 and CDR2: MGHDK and SYGVNS. The CDR3 is made up of 16 amino acids. This chain's CDR3 is CASSEYGTAPGETQYF. The CDR3 nucleotides are TGTGCCAGCAGTGAATATGGGACCGCCCCCGGGGAGACCCAGTACTTC.

This clonotype has a count of ten or more. The chain couples TRBV20-1 to TRBJ2-1; the match to TRBD1 covers 8 bases. There are 13 residues in the CDR3. Germline V gene sequence: CDR1 DFQATT, CDR2 SNEGSKA (reference sequence). Trimming removed 0 bases from V and 9 bases from J; junction bases left unmatched: 4. The CDR3 sequence: CSARDGTGGEQFF. CDR3 sequence (DNA): TGCAGTGCTAGAGATGGGACAGGCGGTGAGCAGTTCTTC.